This T cell receptor (beta chain) was captured in a study of blood T cell repertoires in COVID-19. The wider study: Acute and convalescent COVID-19 specimens originated in the United States, Italy and Spain. In each case, the material was cDNA or gDNA derived from T cells, B-cell-depleted T cells, or PBMCs.

The V end lost 3 bases, the J end lost 3 bases, and 15 bases lay between the germline ends. Germline lookup yields CDR1 LNHDA and CDR2 SQIVND (reference sequence). This CDR3 is built from 17 residues. Original data processing: Reference gene primers were amplified, and this amplification served to estimate nucleated cell counts. Clones were read by immunoSEQ multiplex PCR, and TCRdb kept only the in-frame ones, dropping some. The D gene and trimming were derived from the DNA, and the V and J assignments and clone size from that table. The table lists 100,000 to 150,000 clones, more than 75% of them singletons.

The chain has TRBV19 and TRBJ1-6; D is perhaps TRBD1 (5 bases). Sequencing input: peripheral blood. This sequence originates from a human donor in a cohort sampled during active COVID-19. The CDR3 coding sequence is TGTGCCAGTAGTATGGGGTTTGGCAGGGTCTATAATTCACCCCTCCACTTT. Amino acid sequence: CASSMGFGRVYNSPLHF.